This T cell receptor (beta chain) was retrieved from a study of graft-versus-host responses after intestinal transplantation (dated by TCRdb to the early 2020s). For the study in its entirety: Recipients received multivisceral, liver-intestinal, or isolated intestinal transplants. Every recipient was given anti-thymocyte globulin induction, followed by roughly 3 years of maintenance tacrolimus and steroids. After intestinal transplantation, graft-versus-host and host-versus-graft alloreactive T cell clones in the graft, circulation and bone marrow were tracked using bulk TCR-beta CDR3 sequencing. Alloreactive clones were identified by sequencing pre-transplant mixed lymphocyte reaction products and comparing them with unstimulated pre-transplant donor and recipient T cells. Of the 20 to 30 intestinal transplant recipients enrolled in the cohort, one of whom was a retransplant, a few patients without pretransplant specimens were excluded. Donor T cell macrochimerism was defined as a peak of at least 4% donor T cells among recipient peripheral blood mononuclear cells. Instead of going to the commercial service, samples from a few later patients were sequenced in-house on an Illumina MiSeq and processed with MiXCR. Overall study outcomes, separate from this receptor: GvH clones were found in recipient bone marrow, and some of the GvH clones appeared earlier in ileal mucosa or blood, which is consistent with an intestinal mucosal origin. Early after transplant, declines in HvG clones were associated with peak levels of circulating GvH clones. Patients with donor T cell macrochimerism had high GvH to HvG T cell clonal ratios in their allografts. The relatively low number and heterogeneity of intestinal transplant patients limited the conclusions.

Spanning cysteine to phenylalanine, the CDR3 consists of 13 amino acids. The CDR3 DNA has 39 bases and is translated from base 1. V sheds 2 bases and J sheds 5 bases, leaving 9 bases between their ends. CDR1 and CDR2, per the germline V gene (reference sequence), are MNHEY and SMNVEV. Notes on this clone: Its antigen is not yet known. Nothing much larger sits one base from this clone, and base qualities are not available.

Library preparation employed the immunoSEQ multiplex PCR assay. For most patients, genomic DNA was isolated with the Qiagen DNeasy Blood and Tissue Kit and sent frozen to Adaptive Biotechnologies for TCR sequencing. For most patients, genomic DNA was subjected to high-throughput TCR-beta CDR3 sequencing by Adaptive Biotechnologies. Per the authors' processing: Adaptive's ImmunoSEQ software was the source of the TCR sequencing data for about 17 patients, while a few other patients were processed with MiXCR and VDJtools. To correct CD4 versus CD8 sorting errors, any sequence found in both subsets at a frequency ratio below 5:1 was removed. CDR3 nucleotide sequences shared by donor and recipient were removed because the origin of these sequences could not be assigned. At least 2-fold expansion over unstimulated cells and a minimum CFSE-low frequency of 0.002% (template counts) or 0.001% (read counts) were required for clones to be classified as alloreactive. Clones detected in sequenced pre-transplant spleen, lymph node, or MLR CFSE-low populations of the donor or recipient were defined as mappable. The cumulative frequency of alloreactive clones was calculated as a percentage of all sequences, weighted by copy number. Sourced from immuneACCESS, this table was stored by TCRdb with only in-frame sequences that have V and J called. A share of the clones is absent; for the studies checked, an unresolved V gene accounts for under half, and the remainder has no known explanation. The DNA gave D and trimming, while V, J and clone size come from that table. In this sample the table shows fewer than 150,000 clones, around nine tenths of which occur a single time. The ten largest clones take up over 0.15% of the sample.

Reading the label with the study, this specimen's time point is: cells obtained before transplantation from donor or recipient. CD3+CD4+ and CD3+CD8+ populations were FACS-sorted from unstimulated pre-transplant donor and recipient cells taken from spleen or lymph nodes. The rearranged chain carries TRBV27 and TRBJ2-5; the D gene is unclear. The clonotype was recovered from a human donor who received an intestinal transplant. The source was unstimulated CD4+ T cells sorted from spleen or lymph node cells, collected before intestinal transplant. The DNA sequence reads TGTGCCAGCAGTTTACGGCAGAGGGAGACCCAGTACTTC. This yields the protein CASSLRQRETQYF.